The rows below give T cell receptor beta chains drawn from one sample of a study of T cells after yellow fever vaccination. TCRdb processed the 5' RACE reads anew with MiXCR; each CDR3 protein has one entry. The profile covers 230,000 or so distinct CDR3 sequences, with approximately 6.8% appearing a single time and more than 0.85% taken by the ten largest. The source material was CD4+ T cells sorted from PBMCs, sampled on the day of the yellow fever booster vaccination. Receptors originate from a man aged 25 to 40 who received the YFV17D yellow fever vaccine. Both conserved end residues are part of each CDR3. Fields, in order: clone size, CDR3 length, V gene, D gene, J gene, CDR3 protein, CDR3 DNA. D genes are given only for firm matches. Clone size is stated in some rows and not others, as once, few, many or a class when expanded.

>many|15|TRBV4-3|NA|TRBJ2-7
CASSQDGVQGSEQYF
TGCGCCAGCAGCCAAGATGGGGTCCAGGGGTCCGAGCAGTACTTC
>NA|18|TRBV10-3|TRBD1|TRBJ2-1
CAISELRGRQGSYNEQFF
TGTGCCATCAGTGAGTTGAGGGGGCGACAGGGCTCCTACAATGAGCAGTTCTTC
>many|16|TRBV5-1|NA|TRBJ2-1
CASSLAPGLLGNEQFF
TGCGCCAGCAGCTTGGCCCCGGGTCTTTTAGGGAATGAGCAGTTCTTC
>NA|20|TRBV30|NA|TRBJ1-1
CAWSATPFSRRRKGNTEAFF
TGTGCCTGGAGTGCCACCCCTTTCTCCCGGCGCCGAAAGGGAAACACTGAAGCTTTCTTT
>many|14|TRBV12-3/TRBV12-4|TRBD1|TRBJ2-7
CASSDRAHSYEQYF
TGTGCCAGCAGCGACAGGGCTCACTCCTACGAGCAGTACTTC
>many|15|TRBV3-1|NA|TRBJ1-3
CASSHKGTTGNTIYF
TGTGCCAGCAGCCATAAGGGTACTACTGGAAACACCATATATTTT
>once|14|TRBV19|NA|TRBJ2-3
CASSIVHATDTQYF
TGTGCCAGTAGTATAGTGCATGCCACAGATACGCAGTATTTT
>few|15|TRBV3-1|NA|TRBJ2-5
CASSQELLYGETQYF
TGTGCCAGCAGCCAAGAGCTCCTATACGGGGAGACCCAGTACTTC
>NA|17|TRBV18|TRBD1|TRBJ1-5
CASSLQITTGNYQPQHF
TGTGCCAGCTCCCTTCAAATAACGACAGGGAATTATCAGCCCCAGCATTTT
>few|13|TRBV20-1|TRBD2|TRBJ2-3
CSASSGSTDTQYF
TGCAGTGCTAGTAGCGGGAGCACAGATACGCAGTATTTT
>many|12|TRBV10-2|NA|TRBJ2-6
CASSAGANVLTF
TGCGCCAGCAGTGCTGGGGCCAACGTCCTGACTTTC
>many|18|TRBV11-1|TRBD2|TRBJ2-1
CASSPTSGSIRSYNEQFF
TGTGCCAGCAGCCCGACTAGCGGGAGTATACGGTCCTACAATGAGCAGTTCTTC
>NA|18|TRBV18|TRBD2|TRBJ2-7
CASSPQAGTSSGSYEQYF
TGTGCCAGCTCACCGCAAGCAGGGACTAGCAGTGGCTCCTACGAGCAGTACTTC
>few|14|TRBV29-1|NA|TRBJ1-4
CSVWIGVPNEKLFF
TGCAGCGTTTGGATTGGGGTACCTAATGAAAAACTGTTTTTT
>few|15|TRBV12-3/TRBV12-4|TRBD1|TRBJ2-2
CASQIGQGDTGELFF
TGTGCCAGCCAGATCGGACAGGGAGACACCGGGGAGCTGTTTTTT
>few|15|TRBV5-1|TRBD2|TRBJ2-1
CASSWTAGVVNEQFF
TGCGCCAGCAGCTGGACAGCGGGAGTAGTGAATGAGCAGTTCTTC
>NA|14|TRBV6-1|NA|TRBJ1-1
CASSVKGSGTEAFF
TGTGCCAGCAGTGTTAAAGGGTCGGGGACTGAAGCTTTCTTT
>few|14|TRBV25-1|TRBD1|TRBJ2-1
CARHLQNRGNEQFF
TGTGCCAGACACCTACAAAACAGGGGCAATGAGCAGTTCTTC
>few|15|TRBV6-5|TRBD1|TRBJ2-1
CASSSRQGGYNEQFF
TGTGCCAGCAGTTCCAGACAGGGCGGTTACAATGAGCAGTTCTTC
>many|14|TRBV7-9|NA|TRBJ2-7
CASSLEGSLYEQYF
TGTGCCAGCAGCTTAGAAGGCAGCCTTTACGAGCAGTACTTC
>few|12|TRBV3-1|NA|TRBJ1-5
CASSQPGQPQHF
TGTGCCAGCAGCCAGCCGGGTCAGCCCCAGCATTTT
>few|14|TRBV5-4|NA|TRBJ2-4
CASSLEGAPAIQYF
TGTGCCAGCAGCTTGGAAGGAGCTCCCGCCATTCAGTACTTC